The entry below gives a single T cell receptor beta chain sequence along with its context. Antigen specificity is unknown. The V and J ends lost 3 bases and 5 bases respectively, with 8 bases between them. This CDR3 contains 13 residues. CDR1 is LNHDA and CDR2 is SQIVND in the germline V gene (reference sequence). This sample is drawn from a study of immune evolution from preneoplasia to lung adenocarcinoma. On the study more broadly: HLA loss of heterozygosity: about 7% AIS, about 15% MIA, over 30% ADC, none AAH.

Whole-study findings and limits: Top clone frequencies peaked in normal lung, apparently declining through invasive adenocarcinoma. KRAS-mutant nodules had the highest T cell clonality.

Assay used: immunoSEQ multiplex PCR; TCRdb lists only in-frame clones, some missing. The table lists over 5,000 clones, around 87% of them singletons. The specimen was FFPE invasive lung adenocarcinoma tissue. The chain combines TRBV19 with TRBJ1-5, with D unresolved. The sequence derives from a person aged 50-70 years with lung adenocarcinoma. Written as DNA, the CDR3 is TGTGCCAGTAGTATCTCTGCGGATCAGCCCCAGCATTTT. Translated, it gives CASSISADQPQHF.